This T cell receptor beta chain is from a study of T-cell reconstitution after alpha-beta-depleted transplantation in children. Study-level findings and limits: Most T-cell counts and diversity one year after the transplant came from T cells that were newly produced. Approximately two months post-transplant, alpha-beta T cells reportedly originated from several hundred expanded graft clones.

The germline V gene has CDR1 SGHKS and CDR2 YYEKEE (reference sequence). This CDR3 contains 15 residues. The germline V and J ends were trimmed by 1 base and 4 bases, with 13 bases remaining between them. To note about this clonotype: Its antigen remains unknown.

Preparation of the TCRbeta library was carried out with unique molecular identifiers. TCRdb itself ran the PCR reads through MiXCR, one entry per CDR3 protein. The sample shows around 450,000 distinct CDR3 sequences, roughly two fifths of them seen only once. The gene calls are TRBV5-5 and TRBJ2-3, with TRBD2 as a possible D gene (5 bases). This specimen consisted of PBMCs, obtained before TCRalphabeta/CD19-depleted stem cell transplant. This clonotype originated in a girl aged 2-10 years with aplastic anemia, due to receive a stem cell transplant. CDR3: CASSLWVGGADTQYF. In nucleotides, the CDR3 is TGTGCCAGCAGCTTGTGGGTAGGAGGTGCAGATACGCAGTATTTT. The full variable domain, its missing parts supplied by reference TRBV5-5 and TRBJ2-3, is DAGVTQSPTHLIKTRGQQVTLRCSPISGHKSVSWYQQVLGQGPQFIFQYYEKEERGRGNFPDRFSARQFPNYSSELNVNALLLGDSALYLCASSLWVGGADTQYFGPGTRLTVL.